This TCR beta chain emerged from a study of T-cell memory formation after mild COVID-19. Overall study context: Most TCR clusters belonged to a single donor. Findings and caveats of the study: Memory from before infection featured some responding clones, which suggests cross-reactive memory joined.

UMIs and sample barcodes were carried by the TCR alpha and TCR beta cDNA libraries that 5'RACE produced using constant-segment primers. TCRdb used MiXCR to reprocess the 5' RACE reads, holding one entry per CDR3 protein. Counted here are a few hundred thousand distinct CDR3 sequences, roughly 16% occurring once; the ten biggest clones make up roughly 20%. The CDR3 has 12 residues. Trimming shortened V by 1 base and J by 7 bases, and 8 bases separated the two germline ends. Germline V gene data show CDR1 as SEHNR and CDR2 as FQNEAQ (reference sequence). Details on this clonotype: The antigen remains unidentified.

This clonotype was sampled from a man in his late teens or twenties who had mild COVID-19 (a few samples of this study predate the infection). Cell type and time point are not known. Material: PBMCs or a T cell subset sorted from them (not recorded which). The V call is TRBV7-9, the J call TRBJ2-7, with D unresolved. The CDR3 here is CASSLETLEQYF. Here the CDR3 DNA reads TGTGCCAGCAGCTTAGAGACCCTGGAGCAGTACTTC.